The rows below give T cell receptor beta chains drawn from one sample of a study of identical twins. TCRdb re-analysed the 5' RACE reads in MiXCR, keeping a single row per CDR3 protein. Altogether around 1.7 million distinct CDR3 sequences are present, around a third being singletons, with the ten largest covering over 0.25%. Input material: cord blood. These receptor sequences come from a newborn girl in good health. The CDR3 runs from the conserved cysteine through the conserved F or W. D genes are given only for firm matches.

>17|TRBV5-1|TRBJ2-1|TRBD2
CASSLGLAGGVYNEQFF
>14|TRBV27|TRBJ1-2|.
CASSLTGRLSGYTF
>11|TRBV7-2|TRBJ2-7|.
CASSSNRTLYF
>16|TRBV10-3|TRBJ1-1|.
CAISESTPGAGTEAFF
>13|TRBV5-1|TRBJ1-6|.
CASSVSYNSPLHF
>16|TRBV7-9|TRBJ2-3|.
CASTGDTGASTDTQYF
>14|TRBV29-1|TRBJ2-4|.
CSVAAGRLGDIQYF
>14|TRBV4-1|TRBJ1-4|.
CASSQAKLVEKLFF
>15|TRBV20-1|TRBJ2-3|TRBD2
CSAYRGGGRTDTQYF
>20|TRBV20-1|TRBJ2-1|TRBD2
CSARDLGTSGRAGTYNEQFF
>14|TRBV6-1|TRBJ2-4|TRBD2
CASRLGLAENIQYF
>18|TRBV5-1|TRBJ2-1|TRBD2
CASSSLNLVLAGADEQFF
>14|TRBV20-1|TRBJ1-2|TRBD1
CSASTTGINYGYTF
>17|TRBV12-3/TRBV12-4|TRBJ2-7|.
CASSFQTVAGIAYEQYF
>10|TRBV2|TRBJ2-1|.
CASFSTEQFF
>16|TRBV3-1|TRBJ2-6|.
CASSQDGVPGANVLTF
>16|TRBV24-1|TRBJ2-2|.
CATSETRGDKPGELFF
>15|TRBV2|TRBJ2-7|TRBD2
CASRTGLADSYEQYF